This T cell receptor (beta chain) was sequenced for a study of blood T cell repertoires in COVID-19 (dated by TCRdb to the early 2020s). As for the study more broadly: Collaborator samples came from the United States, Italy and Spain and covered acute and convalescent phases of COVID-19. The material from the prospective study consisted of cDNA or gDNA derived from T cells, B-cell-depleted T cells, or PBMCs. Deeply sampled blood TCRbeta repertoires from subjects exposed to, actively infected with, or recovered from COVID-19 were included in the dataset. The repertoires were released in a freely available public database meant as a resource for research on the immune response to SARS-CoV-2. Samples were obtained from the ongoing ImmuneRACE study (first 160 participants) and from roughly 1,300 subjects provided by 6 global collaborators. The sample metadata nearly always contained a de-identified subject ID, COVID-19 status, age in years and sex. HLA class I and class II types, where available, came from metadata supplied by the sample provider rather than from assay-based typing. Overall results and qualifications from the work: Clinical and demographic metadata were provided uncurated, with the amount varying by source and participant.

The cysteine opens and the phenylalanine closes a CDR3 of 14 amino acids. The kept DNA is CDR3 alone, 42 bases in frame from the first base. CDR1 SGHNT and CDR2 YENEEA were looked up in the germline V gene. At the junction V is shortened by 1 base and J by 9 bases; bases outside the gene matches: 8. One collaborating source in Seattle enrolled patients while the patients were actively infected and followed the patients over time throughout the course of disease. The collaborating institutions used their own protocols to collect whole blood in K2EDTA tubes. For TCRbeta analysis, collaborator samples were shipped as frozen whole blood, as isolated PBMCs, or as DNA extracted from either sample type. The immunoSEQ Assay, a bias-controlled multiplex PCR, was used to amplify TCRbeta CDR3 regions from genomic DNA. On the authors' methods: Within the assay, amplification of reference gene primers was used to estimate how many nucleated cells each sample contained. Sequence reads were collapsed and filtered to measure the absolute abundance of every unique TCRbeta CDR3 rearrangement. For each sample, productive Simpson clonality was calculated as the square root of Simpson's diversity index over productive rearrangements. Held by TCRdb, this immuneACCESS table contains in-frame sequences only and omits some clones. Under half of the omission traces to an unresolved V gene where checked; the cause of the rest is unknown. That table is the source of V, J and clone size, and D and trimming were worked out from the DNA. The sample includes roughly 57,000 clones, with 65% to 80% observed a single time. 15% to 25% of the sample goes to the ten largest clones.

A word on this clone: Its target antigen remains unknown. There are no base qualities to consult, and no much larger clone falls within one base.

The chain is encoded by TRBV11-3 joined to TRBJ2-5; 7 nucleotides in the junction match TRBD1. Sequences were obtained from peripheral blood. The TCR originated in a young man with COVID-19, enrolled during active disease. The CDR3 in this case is CASSLGLAQGAQYF. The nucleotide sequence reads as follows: TGTGCCAGCAGCTTAGGTTTGGCTCAGGGGGCCCAGTACTTC.